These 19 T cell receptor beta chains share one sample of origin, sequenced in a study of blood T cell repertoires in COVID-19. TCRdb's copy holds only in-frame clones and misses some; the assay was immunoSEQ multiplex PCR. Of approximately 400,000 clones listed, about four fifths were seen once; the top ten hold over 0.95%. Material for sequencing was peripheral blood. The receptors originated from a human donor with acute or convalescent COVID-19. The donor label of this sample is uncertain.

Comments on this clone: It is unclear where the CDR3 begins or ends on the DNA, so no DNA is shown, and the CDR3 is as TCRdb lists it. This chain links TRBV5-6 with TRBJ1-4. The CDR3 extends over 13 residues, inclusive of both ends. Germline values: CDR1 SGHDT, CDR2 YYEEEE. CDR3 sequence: CASSSAPGEKLFF.

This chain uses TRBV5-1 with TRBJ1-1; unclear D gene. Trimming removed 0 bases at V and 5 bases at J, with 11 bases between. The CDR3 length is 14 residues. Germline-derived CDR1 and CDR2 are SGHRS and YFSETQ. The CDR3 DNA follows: TGCGCCAGCAGCTTGGGGCTGGCGGAGACTGAAGCTTTCTTT. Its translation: CASSLGLAETEAFF.

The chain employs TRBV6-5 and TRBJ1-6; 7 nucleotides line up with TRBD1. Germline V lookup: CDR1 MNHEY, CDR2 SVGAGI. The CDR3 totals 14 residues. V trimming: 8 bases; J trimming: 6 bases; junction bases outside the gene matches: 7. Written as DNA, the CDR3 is TGTGCCAGCTTCGGGACAGTTACTAATTCACCCCTCCACTTT. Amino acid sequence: CASFGTVTNSPLHF.

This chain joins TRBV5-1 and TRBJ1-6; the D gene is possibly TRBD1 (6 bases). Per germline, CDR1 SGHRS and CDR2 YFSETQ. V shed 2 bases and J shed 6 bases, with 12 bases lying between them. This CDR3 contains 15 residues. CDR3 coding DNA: TGCGCCAGCAGCTTCCTCGGGACAAGTAATTCACCCCTCCACTTT. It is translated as CASSFLGTSNSPLHF.

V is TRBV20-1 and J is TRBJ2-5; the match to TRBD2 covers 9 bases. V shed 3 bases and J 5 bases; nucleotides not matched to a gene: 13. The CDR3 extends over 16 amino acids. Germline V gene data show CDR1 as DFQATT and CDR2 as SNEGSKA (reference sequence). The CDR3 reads CSASEGAGGPGETQYF. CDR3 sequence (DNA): TGCAGTGCTAGTGAGGGTGCGGGAGGGCCGGGGGAGACCCAGTACTTC.

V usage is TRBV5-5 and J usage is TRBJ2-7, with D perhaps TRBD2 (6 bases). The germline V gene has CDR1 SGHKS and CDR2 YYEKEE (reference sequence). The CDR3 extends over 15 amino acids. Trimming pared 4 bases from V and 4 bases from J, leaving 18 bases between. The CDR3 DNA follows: TGTGCCAGCAGCCTTAGCGGAGAGAGCGTATACGAGCAGTACTTC. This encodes CASSLSGESVYEQYF.

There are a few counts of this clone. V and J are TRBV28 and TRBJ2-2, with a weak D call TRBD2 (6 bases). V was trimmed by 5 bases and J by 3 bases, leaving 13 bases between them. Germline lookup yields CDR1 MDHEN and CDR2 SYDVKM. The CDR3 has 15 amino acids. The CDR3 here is CASSLLLAYTGELFF. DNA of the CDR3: TGTGCCAGCAGTCTCCTGCTAGCGTACACCGGGGAGCTGTTTTTT.

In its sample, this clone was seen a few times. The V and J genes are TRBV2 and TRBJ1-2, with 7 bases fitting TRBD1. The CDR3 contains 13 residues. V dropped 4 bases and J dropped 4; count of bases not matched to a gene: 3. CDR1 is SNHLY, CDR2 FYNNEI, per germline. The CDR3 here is CASSGTGRYGYTF. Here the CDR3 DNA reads TGTGCCAGCAGTGGGACAGGACGCTATGGCTACACCTTC.

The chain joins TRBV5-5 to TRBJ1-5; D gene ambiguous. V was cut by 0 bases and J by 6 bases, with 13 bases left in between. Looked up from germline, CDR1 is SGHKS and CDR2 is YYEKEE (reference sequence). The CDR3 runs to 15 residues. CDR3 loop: CASSLEGGKGQPQHF. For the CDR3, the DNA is TGTGCCAGCAGCTTGGAGGGAGGGAAAGGTCAGCCCCAGCATTTT.

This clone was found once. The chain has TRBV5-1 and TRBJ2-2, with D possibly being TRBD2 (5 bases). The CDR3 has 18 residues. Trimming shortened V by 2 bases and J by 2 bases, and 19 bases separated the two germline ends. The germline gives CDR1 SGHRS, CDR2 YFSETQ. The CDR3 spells CASSLRELGYRNTGELFF. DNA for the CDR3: TGCGCCAGCAGCTTAAGGGAGTTGGGGTACCGTAACACCGGGGAGCTGTTTTTT.

CDR3 nucleotides: TGTGCCAGCAGTTACTCTATCGCTACAGGAAACTATGGCTACACCTTC. Translation: CASSYSIATGNYGYTF. The J gene is TRBJ1-2, the V gene TRBV6-6; D may be TRBD1 (5 bases). Germline CDR1 is MNHNY and CDR2 is SVGAGI (reference sequence). The CDR3 length is 16 residues. Trimming removed 0 bases at V and 2 bases at J, with 13 bases between.

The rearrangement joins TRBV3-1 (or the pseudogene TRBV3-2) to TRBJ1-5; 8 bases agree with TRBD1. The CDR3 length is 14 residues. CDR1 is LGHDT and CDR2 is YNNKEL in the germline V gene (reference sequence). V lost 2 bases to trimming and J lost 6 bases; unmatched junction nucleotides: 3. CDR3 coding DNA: TGTGCCAGCAGCCAAACGACAGGGGCTCAGCCCCAGCATTTT. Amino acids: CASSQTTGAQPQHF.

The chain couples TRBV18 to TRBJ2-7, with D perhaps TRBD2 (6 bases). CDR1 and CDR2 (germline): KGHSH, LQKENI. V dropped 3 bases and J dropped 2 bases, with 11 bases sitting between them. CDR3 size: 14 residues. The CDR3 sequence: CASSPSTGAYEQYF. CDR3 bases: TGTGCCAGCTCACCTTCGACGGGAGCCTACGAGCAGTACTTC.

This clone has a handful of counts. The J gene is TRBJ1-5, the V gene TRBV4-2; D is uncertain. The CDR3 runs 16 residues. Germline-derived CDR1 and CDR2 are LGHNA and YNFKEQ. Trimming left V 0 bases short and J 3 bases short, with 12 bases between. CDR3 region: CASSQDPSEANQPQHF. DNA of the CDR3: TGTGCCAGCAGCCAAGATCCCTCAGAGGCCAATCAGCCCCAGCATTTT.

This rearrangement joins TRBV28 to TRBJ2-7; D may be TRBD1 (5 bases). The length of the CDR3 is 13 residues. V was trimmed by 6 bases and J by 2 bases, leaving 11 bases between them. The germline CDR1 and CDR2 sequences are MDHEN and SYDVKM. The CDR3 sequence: CASRSTGTYEQYF. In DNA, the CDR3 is TGTGCCAGCAGGTCAACAGGAACCTACGAGCAGTACTTC.

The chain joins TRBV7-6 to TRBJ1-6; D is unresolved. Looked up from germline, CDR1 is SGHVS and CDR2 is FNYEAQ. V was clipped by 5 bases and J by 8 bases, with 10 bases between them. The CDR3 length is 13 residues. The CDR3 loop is CASSAGKDSPLHF. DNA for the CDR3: TGTGCCAGCAGCGCAGGAAAGGATTCACCCCTCCACTTT.

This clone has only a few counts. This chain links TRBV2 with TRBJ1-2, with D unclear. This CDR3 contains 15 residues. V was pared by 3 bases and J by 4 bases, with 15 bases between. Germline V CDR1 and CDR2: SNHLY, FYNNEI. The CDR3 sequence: CASSDIDTAIYGYTF. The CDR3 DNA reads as TGTGCCAGCAGTGATATCGACACGGCTATCTATGGCTACACCTTC. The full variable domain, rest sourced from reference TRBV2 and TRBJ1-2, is EPEVTQTPSHQVTQMGQEVILRCVPISNHLYFYWYRQILGQKVEFLVSFYNNEISEKSEIFDDQFSVERPDGSNFTLKIRSTKLEDSAMYFCASSDIDTAIYGYTFGSGTRLTVV.

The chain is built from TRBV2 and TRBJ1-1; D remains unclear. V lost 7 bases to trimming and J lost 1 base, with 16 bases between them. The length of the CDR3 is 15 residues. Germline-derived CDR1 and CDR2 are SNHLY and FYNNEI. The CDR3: CASNPSGGRNTEAFF. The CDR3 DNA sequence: TGTGCCAGCAACCCCTCAGGAGGAAGGAACACTGAAGCTTTCTTT. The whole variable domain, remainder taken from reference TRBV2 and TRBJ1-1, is EPEVTQTPSHQVTQMGQEVILRCVPISNHLYFYWYRQILGQKVEFLVSFYNNEISEKSEIFDDQFSVERPDGSNFTLKIRSTKLEDSAMYFCASNPSGGRNTEAFFGQGTRLTVV.

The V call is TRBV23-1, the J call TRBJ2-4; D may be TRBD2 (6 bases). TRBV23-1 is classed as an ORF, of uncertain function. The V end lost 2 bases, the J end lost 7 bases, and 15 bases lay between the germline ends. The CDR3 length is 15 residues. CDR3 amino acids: CASSQKWTTGNIQYF. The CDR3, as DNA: TGCGCCAGCAGTCAAAAGTGGACTACTGGGAACATTCAGTACTTC.